The 23 T cell receptor beta chains below all came from one sample that was sequenced in a study of vaccination and CD4 T cells after COVID-19. An Oncomine TCR Beta short-read assay was used to sequence the DNA from cultured CD4+ T cells. MiXCR was run by TCRdb on the PCR reads, yielding one entry per CDR3 protein. Of roughly 20,000 distinct CDR3 sequences in the sample, about 41% are singletons; the top ten hold around 7.3%. These receptors have no identified antigens. Treatment defined: roughly ten-day PBMC culture with coronavirus spike peptide pools or control peptides (ViraFEST assay). The sequences come from CD4+ T cells from blood, cultured in vitro, collected after SARS-CoV-2 vaccination. The receptors were gathered from a human donor who had recovered from COVID-19.

The V call is TRBV12-3 or TRBV12-4, the J call TRBJ1-2, with no clear D. CDR3 length: 12 amino acids. V was shortened by 3 bases and J by 7 bases, with 9 bases between the two germline ends. The CDR3 loop is CASSFSTSGYTF. The CDR3 coding sequence is TGTGCCAGCAGTTTCTCGACGAGTGGCTACACCTTC.

J is TRBJ1-3 and V is TRBV28; TRBD1 matches 9 bases. This CDR3 region has 13 residues. The germline V gene has CDR1 MDHEN and CDR2 SYDVKM. V dropped 6 bases and J dropped 6; count of bases not matched to a gene: 3. The CDR3 here is CASREQGANTIYF. In DNA, the CDR3 is TGTGCCAGCAGAGAACAGGGGGCAAACACCATATATTTT.

This clonotype has more than one count but fewer than ten. The chain combines TRBV19 with TRBJ2-7, with D uncertain. The CDR3 covers 12 residues. Trimming left V 6 bases short and J 6 bases short, with 12 bases between. Germline CDR1 and CDR2: LNHDA and SQIVND (reference sequence). The CDR3 reads CASSEYRGEQYF. The CDR3 DNA is TGTGCCAGTAGCGAATACAGAGGCGAGCAGTACTTC.

The V and J genes are TRBV19 and TRBJ1-2, with no clear D. This CDR3 contains 13 residues. The germline V gene has CDR1 LNHDA and CDR2 SQIVND (reference sequence). Trimming took off 5 bases at V and 4 bases at J, with 11 bases between the two ends. The CDR3 sequence is CASSQAGGYGYTF. The DNA of the CDR3 is TGTGCCAGTAGTCAGGCCGGCGGCTATGGCTACACCTTC.

J is TRBJ2-6 and V is TRBV7-8; D unresolved. The CDR3 has 16 residues. V lost 5 bases and J lost 1, with 12 bases in between. Germline lookup yields CDR1 SGHVS and CDR2 FQNEAQ. In DNA, the CDR3 is TGTGCCAGCAGCCGGGTTTCAGCTTCTGGGGCCAACGTCCTGACTTTC. It yields the protein CASSRVSASGANVLTF.

The chain recombines TRBV11-2 with TRBJ1-6, with D unclear. This CDR3 comprises 15 residues. From germline, CDR1 is SGHAT and CDR2 FQNNGV. The V and J ends lost 0 bases and 8 bases respectively, with 11 bases between them. CDR3 loop: CASSLEHGEDSPLHF. In nucleotides, the CDR3 is TGTGCCAGCAGCTTAGAGCACGGGGAAGATTCACCCCTCCACTTT.

This chain uses TRBV28 with TRBJ1-2; the D gene is possibly TRBD1 (6 bases). Per germline, CDR1 MDHEN and CDR2 SYDVKM. The ends were cut back, 8 bases at V and 7 bases at J, with 14 bases in the middle. The CDR3 runs 12 residues. The CDR3 region is CASESGGRGYTF. CDR3 bases: TGTGCCAGCGAGAGCGGGGGCCGTGGCTACACCTTC.

The chain uses TRBV14 and TRBJ1-2; D call uncertain. Germline V gene sequence: CDR1 SGHDN, CDR2 FVKESK. This CDR3 contains 13 residues. V lost 1 base and J 4 bases, leaving 7 bases between the germline ends. The CDR3 loop is CASSQGWVYGYTF. The CDR3 nucleotides read TGTGCCAGCAGCCAAGGTTGGGTCTATGGCTACACCTTC.

The DNA for the CDR3 is TGCAGTGCTAGAGATTTAGGAGGGGGCGGTGGCACTGAAGCTTTCTTT. Protein sequence: CSARDLGGGGGTEAFF. The rearrangement joins TRBV20-1 to TRBJ1-1; the match to TRBD1 covers 7 bases. Germline trimming cut 0 bases from V and 4 bases from J; bases unmatched to any gene: 11. This CDR3 is 16 amino acids long. Per the germline V gene, CDR1 is DFQATT and CDR2 is SNEGSKA (reference sequence).

V is TRBV7-9 and J is TRBJ1-2; TRBD1 matches at 8 bases. The ends lost 5 bases at V and 3 bases at J; junction bases unmatched: 8. The germline V gene encodes CDR1 SEHNR and CDR2 FQNEAQ (reference sequence). This CDR3 spans 15 amino acids. The CDR3 coding sequence is TGTGCCAGCAGCCAGCGACAGGGGACCCACTATGGCTACACCTTC. Its protein is CASSQRQGTHYGYTF.

This clonotype was picked up a small number of times. V is TRBV24-1 and J is TRBJ2-3, with D unresolved. With 7 bases removed from V and 6 bases from J, the gap between germline ends came to 13 bases. This CDR3 has 13 residues. The germline gives CDR1 KGHDR, CDR2 SFDVKD. The CDR3 DNA reads TGTGCCACCAGCGCTGGCGGTTTGGATACGCAGTATTTT. Its translation is CATSAGGLDTQYF.

The rearrangement uses TRBV7-2 and TRBJ1-1, with 7 bases that match TRBD1. With V trimmed by 5 bases and J by 6 bases, 12 bases remained unmatched. The CDR3 spans 15 residues. From germline, CDR1 is SGHTA and CDR2 FQGNSA. CDR3 coding DNA: TGTGCCAGCAGCCCTTCAGGGGGTAGGGTCGCTGAAGCTTTCTTT. Encoded protein: CASSPSGGRVAEAFF.

The table lists this clonotype with a count of one. V gene TRBV11-2 combines with J gene TRBJ2-1, with TRBD1 matching 11 bases. Looked up from germline, CDR1 is SGHAT and CDR2 is FQNNGV. The CDR3 extends over 15 amino acids. Trimming at V came to 5 bases and at J to 9 bases, leaving 9 bases not matched to a gene. The CDR3 coding sequence is TGTGCCAGCAGCCTTATGGACAGGGGGCGGGGTGAGCAGTTCTTC. It specifies CASSLMDRGRGEQFF.

There are a few counts of this clonotype. The V call is TRBV7-8, the J call TRBJ1-6, with a weak D call TRBD1 (5 bases). The germline gives CDR1 SGHVS, CDR2 FQNEAQ. Trimming cost V 3 bases and J 5 bases, with 8 bases left between them. The CDR3 contains 14 residues. CDR3 loop: CASSLRGDNSPLHF. The CDR3 DNA sequence: TGTGCCAGCAGCTTGAGGGGCGATAATTCACCCCTCCACTTT.

Sample share makes this clonotype medium-sized (0.01 to 0.1%). CDR3 loop: CSAKTGGGRYF. The CDR3 nucleotides read TGCAGTGCAAAGACCGGTGGGGGACGGTACTTC. The J gene is TRBJ2-5, the V gene TRBV20-1; the D gene could be TRBD1 or TRBD2 (5 bases each). This CDR3 region has 11 residues. The ends were cut back, 6 bases at V and 13 bases at J, with 18 bases in the middle. Germline V CDR1 and CDR2: DFQATT, SNEGSKA (reference sequence).

This chain connects TRBV6-1 to TRBJ2-3; D remains unclear. This CDR3 is built from 15 residues. In germline, CDR1 is MNHNS, CDR2 SASEGT. The V and J ends lost 6 bases and 0 bases respectively, with 13 bases between them. The CDR3 reads CASRPTLSSTDTQYF. In DNA, the CDR3 is TGTGCCAGCAGACCAACTTTATCTAGCACAGATACGCAGTATTTT.

The table lists this clonotype with a few counts. The chain is built from TRBV20-1 and TRBJ1-5, with D possibly matching TRBD1 (6 bases). This CDR3 region has 13 residues. Germline V gene data show CDR1 as DFQATT and CDR2 as SNEGSKA (reference sequence). Trimming pared 4 bases from V and 1 base from J, leaving 8 bases between. CDR3 sequence reads: CSATGQSNQPQHF. The CDR3 region has the DNA TGCAGTGCTACCGGACAGAGCAATCAGCCCCAGCATTTT.

The chain combines TRBV28 with TRBJ1-1, with D perhaps TRBD1 (5 bases). Trimming removed 0 bases from V and 5 bases from J, with 10 bases in between. The CDR3 is made up of 14 amino acids. Looked up from germline, CDR1 is MDHEN and CDR2 is SYDVKM. The CDR3 coding sequence is TGTGCCAGCAGTTTATGGGACGGACAAACTGAAGCTTTCTTT. This codes for CASSLWDGQTEAFF.

The chain couples TRBV6-4 to TRBJ2-2; D unresolved. The CDR3 length is 13 residues. The germline CDR1 and CDR2 sequences are MRHNA and SNTAGT. Deletions cut 4 bases from V and 7 bases from J, with 10 bases between. The CDR3 region is CASSVVLGGELFF. The DNA for the CDR3 is TGTGCCAGCAGTGTGGTATTGGGCGGGGAGCTGTTTTTT.

The chain is built from TRBV6-1 and TRBJ2-7; unclear D gene. The germline V and J ends were trimmed by 6 bases and 7 bases, with 19 bases remaining between them. The CDR3 sequence is 14 residues long. Germline values: CDR1 MNHNS, CDR2 SASEGT. CDR3 region: CASSALMWSGEQYF. CDR3 DNA sequence: TGTGCCAGCAGCGCACTTATGTGGTCTGGGGAGCAGTACTTC.

This chain joins TRBV28 and TRBJ1-5, with no clear D. V lost 6 bases, J lost 9 bases, and 18 bases lay in between. The CDR3 runs to 14 residues. CDR1 is MDHEN, CDR2 SYDVKM, per germline. The CDR3 DNA sequence: TGTGCCAGCAGAACCCCGGGAGGCATTCGGCCCCAGCATTTT. It codes for CASRTPGGIRPQHF.

There are a few counts of this clonotype. The gene calls are TRBV19 and TRBJ1-1; D gene uncertain. The ends were cut back, 7 bases at V and 7 bases at J, with 16 bases in the middle. Germline CDR1 is LNHDA and CDR2 is SQIVND (reference sequence). The CDR3 sequence is 13 residues long. The CDR3 reads CASNRGDRLEAFF. The CDR3 DNA is TGTGCCAGTAATAGAGGTGATAGACTTGAAGCTTTCTTT.

V gene TRBV30 combines with J gene TRBJ2-7; 7 nucleotides match TRBD1. V shed 0 bases and J 2 bases; nucleotides not matched to a gene: 10. The CDR3 is made up of 16 amino acids. CDR1 GTSNPN and CDR2 SVGIG come from the germline V gene (reference sequence). The CDR3 DNA reads TGTGCCTGGAGTGTACCGAGGGGGCGCCCCCCCTACGAGCAGTACTTC. Encoded protein: CAWSVPRGRPPYEQYF.